A selection of T cell receptor beta chains follows, all from one sample in a study of shared clonotypes between healthy human individuals. Assay: immunoSEQ multiplex PCR; the TCRdb copy retains only in-frame clones and omits some. This sample has under 1 million clones; over 90% occur once, and the top ten carry about 25%. Sequenced material: naive CD8+ T cells sorted from blood. The receptors originated from a man younger than 40 in good health. The CDR3 runs from the conserved cysteine through the conserved F or W. D genes are given only for firm matches. Part of the rows lack a size; the others show once, few, many or a class for expanded clones.

d_call,j_call,clone_size,cdr3_length,v_call,cdr3_nt,cdr3_aa
TRBD1,TRBJ2-7,NA,14,TRBV7-2,TGTGCCAGCAGCTCTACAGGGGTTGGCTACGAGCAGTACTTC,CASSSTGVGYEQYF
NA,TRBJ2-7,NA,15,TRBV2,TGTGCCAGCATCCCAAGGGGACCAGACTCCTACGAGCAGTACTTC,CASIPRGPDSYEQYF
TRBD2,TRBJ2-7,NA,15,TRBV5-6,TGTGCCAGCAGCTTGCGAAGGACTAGCTTACGCGAGCAGTACTTC,CASSLRRTSLREQYF
TRBD1,TRBJ2-7,NA,14,TRBV5-5,TGTGCCAGCAGCTTCGGGACAGGGGGCTCCGAGCAGTACTTC,CASSFGTGGSEQYF
NA,TRBJ2-1,NA,12,TRBV6-4,TGTGCCAGCAGTGACTCTCACAATGAGCAGTTCTTC,CASSDSHNEQFF
TRBD2,TRBJ2-7,NA,15,TRBV9,TGTGCCAGCAGCGTAGTAGCGGGAGTGGGGTACGAGCAGTACTTC,CASSVVAGVGYEQYF
NA,TRBJ2-5,NA,14,TRBV7-9,TGTGCCAGCAGTCCCTACAGGGTCCAAGAGACCCAGTACTTC,CASSPYRVQETQYF
NA,TRBJ2-3,NA,15,TRBV27,TGTGCCAGCAGTTTGACAGAATCCTTCACAGATACGCAGTATTTT,CASSLTESFTDTQYF
TRBD2,TRBJ2-7,NA,14,TRBV27,TGTGCCAGCGTACCTCGGGGGGGCGCGGAAGAGCAGTACTTC,CASVPRGGAEEQYF
NA,TRBJ1-5,NA,15,TRBV6-6,TGTGCCAGCAGTTACTCTGGGGATTACAATCAGCCCCAGCATTTT,CASSYSGDYNQPQHF
NA,TRBJ1-4,NA,17,TRBV7-8,TGTGCCAGCAGCTTATTGGGCAGGGGCCCGGCTAATGAAAAACTGTTTTTT,CASSLLGRGPANEKLFF
NA,TRBJ1-5,NA,15,TRBV19,TGTGCCAGTACTCCCGGACAGCGGAGGGATCAGCCCCAGCATTTT,CASTPGQRRDQPQHF
TRBD2,TRBJ2-1,NA,16,TRBV5-4,TGTGCCAGCAGCTCGTCAAGCGGGAGGGCCTACAATGAGCAGTTCTTC,CASSSSSGRAYNEQFF
NA,TRBJ2-2,NA,14,TRBV7-9,TGTGCCAGCAGCACGACAGAGAACACCGGGGAGCTGTTTTTT,CASSTTENTGELFF
NA,TRBJ2-7,NA,14,TRBV7-9,TGTGCCAGCAGCCCGACGGCAGGGGCCTACGAGCAGTACTTC,CASSPTAGAYEQYF
NA,TRBJ2-7,NA,13,TRBV2,TGTGCCAGCAGCGCCGACCTACCCTACGAGCAGTACTTC,CASSADLPYEQYF
NA,TRBJ2-5,NA,11,TRBV7-9,TGTGCCAGCAGCCGAAAAGAGACCCAGTACTTC,CASSRKETQYF
TRBD2,TRBJ2-1,NA,17,TRBV28,TGTGCGGGCCGGGCGGGAGGGCCTGGCGTCTCCTACAATGAGCAGTTCTTC,CAGRAGGPGVSYNEQFF
NA,TRBJ2-2,once,15,TRBV6-5,TGTGCCAGCAGTTACAGTACCGGGAGTCAGGGGGAGCTGTTTTTT,CASSYSTGSQGELFF
NA,TRBJ2-3,NA,13,TRBV6-1,TGTGCCCTACAGGATCTCGGCACAGATACGCAGTATTTT,CALQDLGTDTQYF
NA,TRBJ2-7,NA,12,TRBV7-2,TGTGCCAGCGGGATTACTAATTACGAGCAGTACTTC,CASGITNYEQYF
NA,TRBJ2-7,few,14,TRBV27,TGTGCCAGCAGTAACGCGGGTAGCTCCTACGAGCAGTACTTC,CASSNAGSSYEQYF
TRBD2,TRBJ2-1,NA,15,TRBV5-1,TGCGCCAGCAGCTTTACAGGGAGCGGGGGAAATGAGCAGTTCTTC,CASSFTGSGGNEQFF
NA,TRBJ2-7,NA,14,TRBV9,TGTGCCAGCAGCGTAGAACAGAGAAACTACGAGCAGTACTTC,CASSVEQRNYEQYF
NA,TRBJ2-2,NA,19,TRBV9,TGTGCCAGCAGCGGCCGGGACAGTAGCGGTAATCCGAACACCGGGGAGCTGTTTTTT,CASSGRDSSGNPNTGELFF
NA,TRBJ1-4,NA,20,TRBV27,TGTGCCAGCAGTTTATTAGCTCCATCAGGGGTTACAGGGTCGTTGGAAAAACTGTTTTTT,CASSLLAPSGVTGSLEKLFF
NA,TRBJ1-1,NA,13,TRBV4-3,TGCGCCAGCAGCCAAACCCTAACGGCTGAAGCTTTCTTT,CASSQTLTAEAFF
NA,TRBJ2-1,NA,13,TRBV27,TGTGCCAGCAGCCGGATTGGGGTCAATGAGCAGTTCTTC,CASSRIGVNEQFF
NA,TRBJ2-2,once,13,TRBV15,TGTGCCACCAGCAGAGGCAGCACCGGGGAGCTGTTTTTT,CATSRGSTGELFF
NA,TRBJ2-1,once,16,TRBV7-9,TGTGCCAGCAGCCCCCCTCTCCCCGACCCATACAATGAGCAGTTCTTC,CASSPPLPDPYNEQFF
TRBD2,TRBJ2-1,NA,15,TRBV7-2,TGTGCCAGCAGCCTATCGGGACTAGCGGGAGTTGAGCAGTTCTTC,CASSLSGLAGVEQFF
TRBD2,TRBJ2-7,NA,14,TRBV19,TGTGCCAGTAGTGCCGGGACTAGCGGTTACGAGCAGTACTTC,CASSAGTSGYEQYF
NA,TRBJ2-5,NA,15,TRBV27,TGTGCCAGCAGCCCAGGGACGGCTAGGGTCGAGACCCAGTACTTC,CASSPGTARVETQYF
NA,TRBJ2-3,NA,15,TRBV7-2,TGTGCCAGCAGCTTAGGTGCGGGAACCACAGATACGCAGTATTTT,CASSLGAGTTDTQYF
NA,TRBJ1-1,few,14,TRBV4-3,TGCGCCAGCAGTCAGTCGGTTTTGAACACTGAAGCTTTCTTT,CASSQSVLNTEAFF
NA,TRBJ2-1,NA,18,TRBV28,TGTGCCAGCAGTTCCCTGACCCTTTCGAAACTAGCTTACAATGAGCAGTTCTTC,CASSSLTLSKLAYNEQFF
NA,TRBJ2-3,NA,14,TRBV5-4,TGTGCCACCGATGGGGGGCCACTCACAGATACGCAGTATTTT,CATDGGPLTDTQYF
NA,TRBJ2-5,NA,15,TRBV7-9,TGTGCCAGCAGCGCGACTCCATCAGGGATAGAGACCCAGTACTTC,CASSATPSGIETQYF
TRBD2,TRBJ2-7,NA,16,TRBV27,TGTGCCAGCAAAGGCAGCTTGGGGACTAGCGGCTACGAGCAGTACTTC,CASKGSLGTSGYEQYF
TRBD1,TRBJ2-7,NA,14,TRBV5-4,TGTGCCAGCAGCACGGGACAGTTCTCCTACGAGCAGTACTTC,CASSTGQFSYEQYF
TRBD2,TRBJ2-5,few,13,TRBV5-6,TGTGCCAGCAGCACCGGACTAGCTGAGACCCAGTACTTC,CASSTGLAETQYF
NA,TRBJ2-2,NA,16,TRBV11-2,TGTGCCAGCAGCTGGGAGGTCCAGGGGAACACCGGGGAGCTGTTTTTT,CASSWEVQGNTGELFF
NA,TRBJ2-2,NA,16,TRBV7-9,TGTGCCAGCAGCGGACCGGGACGGAAGAACACCGGGGAGCTGTTTTTT,CASSGPGRKNTGELFF
NA,TRBJ2-3,NA,14,TRBV27,TGTGCCAGCAGTTTGGTAGCGGTATCAGATACGCAGTATTTT,CASSLVAVSDTQYF
TRBD1,TRBJ1-1,NA,14,TRBV4-1,TGCGCCAGCAGCCTTAGGACAGGGGGAGCCGAAGCTTTCTTT,CASSLRTGGAEAFF
TRBD1,TRBJ2-7,NA,14,TRBV11-3,TGTGCCAGCAGCTCGCGGACAGGGACTGGGGAGCAGTACTTC,CASSSRTGTGEQYF
TRBD2,TRBJ2-1,NA,15,TRBV4-2,TGTGCCAGCAGCCCGACTAGCGGGGCTAACAATGAGCAGTTCTTC,CASSPTSGANNEQFF
TRBD1,TRBJ1-5,NA,13,TRBV5-8,TGTGCCAGCCGTGACAGGGTTAATCAGCCCCAGCATTTT,CASRDRVNQPQHF
NA,TRBJ2-7,NA,14,TRBV2,TGTGCCAGCAGTGATAACAGCAACTCCTACGAGCAGTACTTC,CASSDNSNSYEQYF
NA,TRBJ2-7,NA,14,TRBV27,TGTGCCAGCAGCCAAGCTGGAGGATCCTACGAGCAGTACTTC,CASSQAGGSYEQYF
NA,TRBJ2-3,NA,14,TRBV5-1,TGCGCCAGCAGCTTGGAAGGGTTCCCAGATACGCAGTATTTT,CASSLEGFPDTQYF
NA,TRBJ2-3,NA,14,TRBV2,TGTGCCAGCAGTGGGGCTAGCGCCACAGATACGCAGTATTTT,CASSGASATDTQYF
TRBD1,TRBJ1-1,NA,15,TRBV14,TGTGCCAGCAGCCAAGATTCGGACAGGGACACTGAAGCTTTCTTT,CASSQDSDRDTEAFF
NA,TRBJ2-7,NA,11,TRBV5-1,TGCGCCAGCAGCACTTCCTACGAGCAGTACTTC,CASSTSYEQYF
TRBD2,TRBJ2-1,NA,16,TRBV4-1,TGCGCCAGCAGCCAAGAGCCACTCGGGACTAGCGGGGCGCAGTTCTTC,CASSQEPLGTSGAQFF
NA,TRBJ2-7,NA,11,TRBV7-9,TGTGCCAGCTCGAGGGGGGCCGTACAGTACTTC,CASSRGAVQYF